The clone carrying this T cell receptor beta chain was picked up a small number of times. Its target is unknown. This sample was included in a study of lymphopenia after photon versus proton radiotherapy. Study findings and constraints: Post-nadir diversity loss with photons came from oligoclonal expansion, particularly CD8+ Temra cells. Authors raise, but do not show, better survival with proton therapy. Post-nadir TCR diversity decline inversely tracked overall survival among those who died.

The germline CDR1 and CDR2 sequences are SGHTA and FQGNSA. V trimming: 5 bases; J trimming: 1 base; junction bases outside the gene matches: 11. The CDR3 totals 16 residues. Sequencing was performed with immunoSEQ multiplex PCR; in TCRdb, only in-frame clones are kept and a portion is missing. The table includes about 40,000 clones, roughly 86% detected once. The chain carries TRBV7-2 and TRBJ2-7, with TRBD1 matching 7 bases. Specimen: peripheral blood, collected from a patient treated with proton-based radiotherapy. The origin of this receptor is a woman aged 70-85 years with pancreatic cancer. Some clones in this sample may be carry-over from other donors' samples. CDR3 sequence reads: CASSPRRTGFSYEQYF. CDR3 coding DNA: TGTGCCAGCAGCCCCAGGAGGACAGGCTTTTCCTACGAGCAGTACTTC.